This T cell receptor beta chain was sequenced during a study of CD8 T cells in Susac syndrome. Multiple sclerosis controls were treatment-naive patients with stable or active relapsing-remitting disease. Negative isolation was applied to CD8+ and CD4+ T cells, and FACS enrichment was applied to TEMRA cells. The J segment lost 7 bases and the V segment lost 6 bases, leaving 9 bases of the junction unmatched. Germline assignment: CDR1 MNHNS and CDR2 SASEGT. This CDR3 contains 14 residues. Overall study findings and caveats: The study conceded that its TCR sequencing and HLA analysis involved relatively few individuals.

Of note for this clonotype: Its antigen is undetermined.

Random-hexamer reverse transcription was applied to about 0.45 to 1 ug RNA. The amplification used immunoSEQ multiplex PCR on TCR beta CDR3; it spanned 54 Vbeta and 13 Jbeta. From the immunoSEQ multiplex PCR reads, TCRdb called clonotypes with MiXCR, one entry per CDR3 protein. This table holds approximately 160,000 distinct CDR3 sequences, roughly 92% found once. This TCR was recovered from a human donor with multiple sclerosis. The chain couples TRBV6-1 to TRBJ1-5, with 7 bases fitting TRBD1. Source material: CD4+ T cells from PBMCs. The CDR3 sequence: CASRRQGGRQPQHF. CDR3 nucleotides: TGTGCCAGCAGAAGACAGGGAGGGAGGCAGCCCCAGCATTTT.